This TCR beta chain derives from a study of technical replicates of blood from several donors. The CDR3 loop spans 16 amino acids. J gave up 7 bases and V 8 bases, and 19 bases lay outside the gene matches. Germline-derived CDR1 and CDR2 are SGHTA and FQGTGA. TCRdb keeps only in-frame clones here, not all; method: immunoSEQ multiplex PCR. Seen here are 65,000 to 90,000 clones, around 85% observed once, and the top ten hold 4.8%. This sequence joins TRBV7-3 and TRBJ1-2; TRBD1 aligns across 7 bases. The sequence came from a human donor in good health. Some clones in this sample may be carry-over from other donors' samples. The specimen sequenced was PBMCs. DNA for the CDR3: TGTGCCAGCGGCAAAGGGACAGCCAAAGCGGCAAGTGGCTACACCTTC. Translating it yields CASGKGTAKAASGYTF.